Presented here are 29 T cell receptor beta chains from one specimen sequenced in a study of shared clonotypes between healthy human individuals (dated by TCRdb to about 2020). The library relied on the immunoSEQ multiplex PCR assay. As stored in TCRdb, this immuneACCESS dataset retains in-frame rearrangements with V and J assigned. A fraction of the clones does not appear; measured against another copy, unresolved V genes explain less than half of the discrepancy, and the remainder lacks a known reason. The sample table lists approximately 2.4 million clones, more than 90% of them with a count of one. Of the sample, less than 0.15% falls within the top ten clones. Material for sequencing was naive CD4+ T cells sorted from blood. The intended sense of this specimen's cell subset or site label: CD45RA+ positively selected. The receptor set was obtained from a man aged 18 to 35 in good health.

The chain recombines TRBV4-3 with TRBJ2-7; 9 bases line up with TRBD1. Germline-derived CDR1 and CDR2 are LGHNA and YSLEER. Unmatched junction bases numbered 7, after V lost 3 bases and J lost 4 bases. The length of the CDR3 is 15 residues. The DNA for the CDR3 is TGCGCCAGCAGCCAGAAAACAGGGGGCCCTTACGAGCAGTACTTC. Translated: CASSQKTGGPYEQYF.

The chain joins TRBV30 to TRBJ1-4, with D maybe TRBD1 (5 bases). The CDR3 contains 12 residues. Germline V gives CDR1 GTSNPN, CDR2 SVGIG (reference sequence). With 2 bases removed from V and 13 bases from J, the gap between germline ends came to 14 bases. In DNA form, the CDR3 reads TGTGCCTGGAGTCCGGCTGGGACCGGACTGTTTTTT. Its translation: CAWSPAGTGLFF.

This chain connects TRBV7-9 to TRBJ2-1, with 10 bases fitting TRBD1. This CDR3 is 16 amino acids long. V shed 4 bases and J 8 bases; nucleotides not matched to a gene: 11. The germline V gene encodes CDR1 SEHNR and CDR2 FQNEAQ (reference sequence). In DNA form, the CDR3 reads TGTGCCAGCAGCTACACCGGGACAGGGGTGGTCGATGAGCAGTTCTTC. Amino acids: CASSYTGTGVVDEQFF.

Regarding this clone: The same CDR3 arises from other DNA sequences in this sample as well. The chain links TRBV19 to TRBJ1-1; D not certain. The CDR3 is 13 residues long. V was pared by 2 bases and J by 1 base, with 5 bases between. Germline assignment: CDR1 LNHDA and CDR2 SQIVND (reference sequence). The CDR3 protein is CASSISENTEAFF. For the CDR3, the DNA is TGTGCCAGTAGTATATCGGAGAACACTGAAGCTTTCTTT.

CDR3 sequence: CASSRPYSAGGLETQYF. The CDR3 DNA follows: TGTGCCAGCAGCCGCCCATATTCAGCGGGGGGGTTAGAGACCCAGTACTTC. V gene TRBV5-6 combines with J gene TRBJ2-5; 10 positions agree with TRBD2. Germline V lookup: CDR1 SGHDT, CDR2 YYEEEE. V lost 4 bases to trimming and J lost 4 bases; unmatched junction nucleotides: 13. The CDR3 runs 17 residues.

This chain uses TRBV19 with TRBJ2-1; D unresolved. Germline V gene data show CDR1 as LNHDA and CDR2 as SQIVND (reference sequence). CDR3 length: 14 amino acids. Trimming stripped 1 base from V and 5 bases from J, with 9 bases between. The DNA for the CDR3 is TGTGCCAGTAGTATAGCCAACTCTGACAATGAGCAGTTCTTC. Its protein product is CASSIANSDNEQFF.

The V and J genes are TRBV4-2 and TRBJ2-7; 8 bases align to TRBD2. Losses at the gene ends were 0 bases for V and 4 bases for J; bases not matched to a gene: 5. Germline-derived CDR1 and CDR2 are LGHNA and YNFKEQ. CDR3 length: 15 residues. DNA of the CDR3: TGTGCCAGCAGCCAAGATATAGCGGGGCAGTACGAGCAGTACTTC. It specifies CASSQDIAGQYEQYF.

In the case of this clone: Different DNA sequences within this sample yield the same CDR3. The chain carries TRBV18 and TRBJ2-1, with D tentatively TRBD1 (7 bases). Trimming took 3 bases from V and 8 from J, leaving 11 bases between them. The length of the CDR3 is 13 residues. Germline V CDR1 and CDR2: KGHSH, LQKENI. CDR3 loop: CASSPQGGDEQFF. The CDR3 nucleotides are TGTGCCAGCTCACCCCAGGGGGGCGATGAGCAGTTCTTC.

The chain carries TRBV11-2 and TRBJ1-1; D gene uncertain. Trimming left V 2 bases short and J 6 bases short, with 10 bases between. CDR1 is SGHAT and CDR2 is FQNNGV in the germline V gene. The CDR3 extends over 13 amino acids. As DNA, the CDR3 is TGTGCCAGCAGCTTAAATAGGGTCGCTGAAGCTTTCTTT. This gives the protein CASSLNRVAEAFF.

V is TRBV6-1 and J is TRBJ2-2, with TRBD1 identical over 8 bases. Trimming cost V 7 bases and J 7 bases; bases outside gene matches: 8. This CDR3 region has 14 residues. Germline V lookup: CDR1 MNHNS, CDR2 SASEGT. CDR3 region: CASNRQGAYGELFF. CDR3 nucleotide sequence: TGTGCCAGCAACCGTCAGGGGGCTTACGGGGAGCTGTTTTTT.

V is TRBV6-5 and J is TRBJ2-7; TRBD1 might be the D (5 bases). This CDR3 has 11 residues. Germline CDR1 reads MNHEY; CDR2 reads SVGAGI. V lost 7 bases to trimming and J lost 4 bases, with 8 bases between them. CDR3 protein: CASNAGYEQYF. CDR3 DNA: TGTGCCAGCAACGCAGGGTACGAGCAGTACTTC.

The chain recombines TRBV10-1 with TRBJ2-7; D unclear. Trimming took 2 bases from V and 2 from J, leaving 7 bases between them. CDR3 length: 13 residues. Germline lookup yields CDR1 WNHNN and CDR2 SYGVQD (reference sequence). This CDR3 is CASSENWAYEQYF. CDR3 sequence (DNA): TGCGCCAGCAGTGAGAACTGGGCCTACGAGCAGTACTTC.

J is TRBJ1-1 and V is TRBV5-6, with TRBD1 identical over 7 bases. CDR1 is SGHDT and CDR2 is YYEEEE in the germline V gene. This CDR3 comprises 15 residues. The junction had 10 bases not matched to a gene; V was cut back by 4 bases and J by 4 bases. DNA of the CDR3: TGTGCCAGCAGCCCCAGACAGGGACCCAGCACTGAAGCTTTCTTT. Translation: CASSPRQGPSTEAFF. Complete variable domain (other parts from reference TRBV5-6 and TRBJ1-1): DAGVTQSPTHLIKTRGQQVTLRCSPKSGHDTVSWYQQALGQGPQFIFQYYEEEERQRGNFPDRFSGHQFPNYSSELNVNALLLGDSALYLCASSPRQGPSTEAFFGQGTRLTVV.

This sequence joins TRBV14 and TRBJ1-4; 7 bases fit TRBD1. Trimming cost V 5 bases and J 7 bases; bases outside gene matches: 10. The CDR3 has 15 amino acids. The V gene's germline CDR1 is SGHDN and CDR2 FVKESK. As DNA, the CDR3 is TGTGCCAGCAGCTCCGGACAGGTCCGGGGTGAAAAACTGTTTTTT. It codes for CASSSGQVRGEKLFF.

J is TRBJ2-7 and V is TRBV25-1; tentatively, D is TRBD2 (5 bases). The CDR3 length is 15 residues. Germline CDR1 reads MGHDK; CDR2 reads SYGVNS. Trimming took 6 bases from V and 4 from J, leaving 19 bases between them. The CDR3 loop reads CASSPPQAEPYEQYF. In DNA form, the CDR3 reads TGTGCCAGCAGCCCACCTCAAGCGGAACCTTACGAGCAGTACTTC.

The chain couples TRBV27 to TRBJ2-7, with TRBD1 as a possible D gene (9 bases). Germline values: CDR1 MNHEY, CDR2 SMNVEV (reference sequence). The CDR3 spans 15 residues. Trimming stripped 5 bases from V and 3 bases from J, with 17 bases between. The CDR3 loop reads CASSRGGTGFYEQYF. The CDR3 nucleotides are TGTGCCAGCAGTCGGGGGGGGACAGGGTTCTACGAGCAGTACTTC.

This chain joins TRBV5-6 and TRBJ2-5, with TRBD2 matching 12 bases. Germline trimming cut 1 base from V and 0 bases from J; bases unmatched to any gene: 4. Germline V gene lookup returns CDR1 SGHDT and CDR2 YYEEEE. The CDR3 spans 17 residues. This CDR3 is CASSLWTSGVYQETQYF. The CDR3 DNA follows: TGTGCCAGCAGCTTGTGGACTAGCGGGGTGTACCAAGAGACCCAGTACTTC.

In the case of this clone: Other DNA sequences within the sample encode an identical CDR3. This chain links TRBV6-5 with TRBJ2-6; no firm D call. The germline V gene encodes CDR1 MNHEY and CDR2 SVGAGI. CDR3 size: 14 residues. Trimming removed 5 bases from V and 0 bases from J, with 5 bases in between. CDR3 in DNA: TGTGCCAGCAGTGGGCTCTCTGGGGCCAACGTCCTGACTTTC. Its protein product is CASSGLSGANVLTF.

This sequence joins TRBV10-3 and TRBJ2-2, with D possibly matching TRBD2 (5 bases). The ends were cut back, 6 bases at V and 4 bases at J, with 15 bases in the middle. Germline CDR1 and CDR2: ENHRY and SYGVKD. This CDR3 region has 15 residues. CDR3 sequence: CAISPLGTGTGELFF. As DNA, the CDR3 is TGTGCCATCAGCCCACTAGGCACGGGCACCGGGGAGCTGTTTTTT.

The chain links TRBV18 to TRBJ1-6; no clear D. The germline V and J ends were trimmed by 3 bases and 8 bases, with 17 bases remaining between them. The CDR3 runs 16 residues. CDR1 KGHSH and CDR2 LQKENI come from the germline V gene. Here the CDR3 DNA reads TGTGCCAGCTCACCTTTCGGGCTATCAAATGATTCACCCCTCCACTTT. This codes for CASSPFGLSNDSPLHF.

The CDR3 region is CASSLTGGSDGYTF. In DNA form, the CDR3 reads TGTGCCAGCAGCTTAACAGGGGGCAGTGATGGCTACACCTTC. The chain joins TRBV5-8 to TRBJ1-2; 9 nucleotides agree with TRBD1. The CDR3 runs to 14 residues. In germline, CDR1 is SGHTS, CDR2 YDEGEE. V shed 2 bases, J shed 6 bases, and the junction held 5 bases outside the gene matches.

This sequence joins TRBV2 and TRBJ1-6; D call uncertain. The CDR3 is 12 residues long. The germline gives CDR1 SNHLY, CDR2 FYNNEI. V lost 9 bases to trimming and J lost 0 bases, with 3 bases between them. Here the CDR3 reads CASISYNSPLHF. The DNA for the CDR3 is TGTGCCAGTATCTCCTATAATTCACCCCTCCACTTT.

This sequence joins TRBV6-1 and TRBJ1-1; tentatively, D is TRBD1 (5 bases). The V end lost 2 bases, the J end lost 5 bases, and 15 bases lay between the germline ends. The CDR3 sequence is 15 residues long. Germline V gives CDR1 MNHNS, CDR2 SASEGT. In DNA form, the CDR3 reads TGTGCCAGCAGTGAACCGTTGGCAGGGAATACTGAAGCTTTCTTT. Translation: CASSEPLAGNTEAFF.

Concerning this clone itself: Compared with germline, one end of the junction differs, possibly owing to a read error. The DNA for the CDR3 is TGCAGTGCTGGAGACGGGGCGGTACGGTACTTC. It encodes CSAGDGAVRYF. The genes are TRBV20-1 and TRBJ2-7; the D call may be TRBD1 or TRBD2 (5 bases each). In germline, CDR1 is DFQATT, CDR2 SNEGSKA (reference sequence). The CDR3 extends over 11 amino acids.

The chain combines TRBV2 with TRBJ2-2, with TRBD1 matching over 8 bases. The germline V gene encodes CDR1 SNHLY and CDR2 FYNNEI. This CDR3 spans 18 amino acids. Trimming at V came to 2 bases and at J to 0 bases, leaving 8 bases not matched to a gene. CDR3 loop: CASSESRGLLANTGELFF. The CDR3 nucleotides read TGTGCCAGCAGTGAAAGCAGGGGGCTACTCGCGAACACCGGGGAGCTGTTTTTT. Filled out from reference TRBV2 and TRBJ2-2, the complete variable domain reads EPEVTQTPSHQVTQMGQEVILRCVPISNHLYFYWYRQILGQKVEFLVSFYNNEISEKSEIFDDQFSVERPDGSNFTLKIRSTKLEDSAMYFCASSESRGLLANTGELFFGEGSRLTVL.

The rearrangement joins TRBV7-9 to TRBJ2-2; 7 nucleotides align to TRBD2. J lost 5 bases, V lost 0 bases, and 3 bases had no gene match. The CDR3 runs to 15 residues. Per the germline V gene, CDR1 is SEHNR and CDR2 is FQNEAQ (reference sequence). DNA for the CDR3: TGTGCCAGCAGCTTAGCGATTAGCGGGACCGGGGAGCTGTTTTTT. As protein: CASSLAISGTGELFF.

The V call is TRBV6-1, the J call TRBJ1-5; TRBD1 matches at 9 bases. V lost 8 bases, J lost 2 bases, and 4 bases stayed unmatched. Germline V gene sequence: CDR1 MNHNS, CDR2 SASEGT. The CDR3 contains 14 residues. The CDR3 loop reads CASYRTGGNQPQHF. The CDR3 bases are TGTGCCAGCTATAGGACAGGGGGCAATCAGCCCCAGCATTTT.

The gene calls are TRBV4-1 and TRBJ1-6, with D tentatively TRBD1 (6 bases). The CDR3 length is 15 residues. With 0 bases removed from V and 9 bases from J, the gap between germline ends came to 12 bases. The germline V gene encodes CDR1 MGHRA and CDR2 YSYEKL. The CDR3 here is CASSQDYGGGSPLHF. CDR3 in DNA: TGCGCCAGCAGCCAAGATTACGGGGGCGGTTCACCCCTCCACTTT.

The chain recombines TRBV28 with TRBJ1-1, with 7 nucleotides matching TRBD1. Germline trimming cut 5 bases from V and 9 bases from J; bases unmatched to any gene: 12. This CDR3 has 14 residues. CDR1 and CDR2 from the germline V gene are MDHEN and SYDVKM. This chain's CDR3 is CASSPGQLQIKAFF. The CDR3 nucleotides are TGTGCCAGCAGTCCGGGACAGTTACAAATTAAAGCTTTCTTT.